Listed below are T cell receptor beta chains from one sample, sequenced in a study of blood T cell repertoires in COVID-19. Assay: immunoSEQ multiplex PCR; the TCRdb copy retains only in-frame clones and omits some. The data show some 300,000 clones, with nearly 90% seen just once and around 9% held by the top ten. The sample was PBMCs or T cells enriched from blood (not recorded which). The receptor source for this set is a woman aged 25 to 39 who had recovered from COVID-19. CDR3s include the opening cysteine and the closing phenylalanine or tryptophan. The D gene is left open where the match is weak.

TGTGCCAGCAGCATCGGGACAGGGGCTACGACCTATGGCTACACCTTC,CASSIGTGATTYGYTF,TRBV7-9,TRBJ1-2,TRBD1
TGTGCCAGCAAGTCATGGGGAGAGTCCTACAATGAGCAGTTCTTC,CASKSWGESYNEQFF,TRBV27,TRBJ2-1,-
TGCGCCAGCAGCCTCCCGACAGGGAAATTCCACGAGCAGTACTTC,CASSLPTGKFHEQYF,TRBV5-1,TRBJ2-7,TRBD1
TGTGCCAGCAGCTTAGACCCGGGACAGCTTAGCACAGATACGCAGTATTTT,CASSLDPGQLSTDTQYF,TRBV11-2,TRBJ2-3,TRBD1
TGCGCCAGCAAAGTCCGGACAGGGGACACTGAAGCTTTCTTT,CASKVRTGDTEAFF,TRBV5-1,TRBJ1-1,TRBD1
TGTGCCAGCAGCTTAGTGGGCGGGAGGAACACCGGGGAGCTGTTTTTT,CASSLVGGRNTGELFF,TRBV7-8,TRBJ2-2,TRBD2
TGCGCCAGCAGCCAAAAAAGCGGGAGGGCCTTTCAGCTTGAGCAGTTCTTC,CASSQKSGRAFQLEQFF,TRBV4-1,TRBJ2-1,TRBD2
TGTGCCACCAGCAGAGATAACAGGCCGACCTACGAGCAGTACTTC,CATSRDNRPTYEQYF,TRBV15,TRBJ2-7,-
TGCGCCAGCAGCTCCCAGGAGAACACTGAAGCTTTCTTT,CASSSQENTEAFF,TRBV5-1,TRBJ1-1,-
TGTGCCAGCAGTTACGCGGGAGGGGACACCGGGGAGCTGTTTTTT,CASSYAGGDTGELFF,TRBV6-5,TRBJ2-2,TRBD2
TGTGCCAGCAGCCAGCTTCGGCGGGGGGCCTACAATGAGCAGTTCTTC,CASSQLRRGAYNEQFF,TRBV6-2/TRBV6-3,TRBJ2-1,TRBD2
TGTGCCAGCAGCGTAGGGGGTAGCGGGATGTCCTACGAGCAGTACTTC,CASSVGGSGMSYEQYF,TRBV9,TRBJ2-7,TRBD2
TGTGCCAGCAGTGAACTAGTCGGCACCGGGGAGCTGTTTTTT,CASSELVGTGELFF,TRBV6-1,TRBJ2-2,-